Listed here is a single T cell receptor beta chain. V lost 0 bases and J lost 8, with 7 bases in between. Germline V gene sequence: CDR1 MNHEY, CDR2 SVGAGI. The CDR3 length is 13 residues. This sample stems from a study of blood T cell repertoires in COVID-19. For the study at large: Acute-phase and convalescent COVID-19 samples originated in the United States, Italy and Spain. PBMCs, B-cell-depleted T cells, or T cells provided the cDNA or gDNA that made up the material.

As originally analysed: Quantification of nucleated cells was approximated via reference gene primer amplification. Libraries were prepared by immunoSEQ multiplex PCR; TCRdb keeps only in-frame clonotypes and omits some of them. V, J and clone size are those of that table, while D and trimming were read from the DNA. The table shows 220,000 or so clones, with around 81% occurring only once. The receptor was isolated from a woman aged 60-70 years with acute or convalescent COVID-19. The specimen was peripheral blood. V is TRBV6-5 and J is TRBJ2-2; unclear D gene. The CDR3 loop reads CASSYSRLGELFF. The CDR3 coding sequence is TGTGCCAGCAGTTACTCTCGGTTGGGGGAGCTGTTTTTT.